This passage covers 19 T cell receptor beta chains from one sample sequenced in a study of OX40 agonist ivuxolimab in advanced cancers. The protocol was immunoSEQ multiplex PCR, while the TCRdb copy is restricted to in-frame clones and leaves out a portion. The table lists 70,000 or so clones, about 89% of them singletons. Here the sequenced sample was CD4+ or CD8+ T cells sorted from blood, taken in a trial of the OX40 agonist ivuxolimab. These receptors all come from an adult with an advanced solid tumor such as melanoma, head and neck, liver or kidney cancer.

The gene calls are TRBV28 and TRBJ1-2, with TRBD1 identical over 7 bases. Per the germline V gene, CDR1 is MDHEN and CDR2 is SYDVKM. The junction had 8 bases not matched to a gene; V was cut back by 6 bases and J by 4 bases. CDR3 length: 14 residues. CDR3 loop: CASRATGSGYGYTF. The CDR3 DNA sequence: TGTGCCAGCAGAGCGACAGGGTCGGGCTATGGCTACACCTTC.

This chain joins TRBV6-5 and TRBJ1-2; D is unresolved. The CDR3 totals 11 residues. The germline V and J ends were trimmed by 6 bases and 6 bases, with 8 bases remaining between them. Germline V gene sequence: CDR1 MNHEY, CDR2 SVGAGI. CDR3 DNA: TGTGCCAGCAGCCCTGTCAATGGCTACACCTTC. Protein product: CASSPVNGYTF.

The J gene is TRBJ1-5, the V gene TRBV5-8; possible D gene TRBD1, 6 bases. CDR3 length: 15 amino acids. The V end lost 0 bases, the J end lost 2 bases, and 9 bases lay between the germline ends. Germline-derived CDR1 and CDR2 are SGHTS and YDEGEE. CDR3 amino acids: CASSLAGGGNQPQHF. The CDR3 DNA sequence: TGTGCCAGCAGCTTGGCCGGGGGCGGCAATCAGCCCCAGCATTTT.

The V gene is TRBV6-1, the J gene TRBJ2-3; D is possibly TRBD2 (5 bases). V lost 6 bases and J lost 2, with 15 bases in between. This CDR3 spans 15 amino acids. Germline V gene sequence: CDR1 MNHNS, CDR2 SASEGT. The CDR3 loop reads CASRRETILTDTQYF. The CDR3 DNA reads as TGTGCCAGCAGGAGAGAGACTATCCTCACAGATACGCAGTATTTT.

V is TRBV18 and J is TRBJ2-1; D is uncertain. This CDR3 has 16 residues. Germline CDR1 and CDR2: KGHSH and LQKENI. Trimming took off 5 bases at V and 0 bases at J, with 14 bases between the two ends. The CDR3 loop is CASSSRTLASYNEQFF. The CDR3 nucleotides read TGTGCCAGCTCATCCCGAACACTCGCCTCCTACAATGAGCAGTTCTTC.

This chain joins TRBV4-1 and TRBJ2-7; 8 bases line up with TRBD2. Germline V gene lookup returns CDR1 MGHRA and CDR2 YSYEKL. V lost 0 bases, J lost 1 base, and 5 bases stayed unmatched. The CDR3 covers 16 residues. The CDR3 loop reads CASSQDRLARSYEQYF. The DNA of the CDR3 is TGCGCCAGCAGCCAAGATCGACTAGCGAGGTCCTACGAGCAGTACTTC.

This rearrangement joins TRBV23-1 to TRBJ2-7; tentatively, D is TRBD1 or TRBD2 (5 bases each). TRBV23-1 is known as an ORF, though its function is uncertain. The V end was cut by 9 bases, the J end by 2 bases, with 20 bases between. The CDR3 runs 15 residues. Here the CDR3 reads CARWDRGRPTYEQYF. CDR3 in DNA: TGCGCCAGATGGGACCGGGGACGGCCTACCTACGAGCAGTACTTC.

The chain carries TRBV6-5 and TRBJ2-5; D may match TRBD1 or TRBD2 (5 bases each). Germline CDR1 MNHEY, CDR2 SVGAGI. V lost 5 bases to trimming and J lost 2 bases, with 12 bases between them. The CDR3 extends over 14 amino acids. The CDR3 protein is CASSKIGEQETQYF. The DNA of the CDR3 is TGTGCCAGCAGTAAGATAGGGGAGCAAGAGACCCAGTACTTC.

This clone has only one observation. The genes are TRBV11-2 and TRBJ2-7, with TRBD2 identical over 12 bases. V gave up 0 bases and J gave up 2 bases; unmatched junction bases: 8. This CDR3 comprises 18 residues. Per germline, CDR1 SGHAT and CDR2 FQNNGV. The CDR3 loop reads CASSLDGTSGFLPYEQYF. The CDR3 bases are TGTGCCAGCAGCTTAGATGGGACTAGCGGGTTCCTCCCCTACGAGCAGTACTTC.

This chain connects TRBV19 to TRBJ1-3; weak D call: TRBD1 (5 bases). Germline assignment: CDR1 LNHDA and CDR2 SQIVND (reference sequence). Between the trimmed V and J ends, which lost 5 bases and 4 bases, there was a span of 18 bases. The CDR3 length is 16 residues. CDR3 coding DNA: TGTGCCAGTAGTTCAAGGGACCTCTCAACGGGAAACACCATATATTTT. This translates into CASSSRDLSTGNTIYF.

The chain employs TRBV27 and TRBJ2-2; maybe TRBD1 (6 bases). CDR3 size: 16 residues. The V gene's germline CDR1 is MNHEY and CDR2 SMNVEV (reference sequence). The germline V and J ends were trimmed by 3 bases and 4 bases, with 15 bases remaining between them. CDR3: CASSFSQGRVTGELFF. The CDR3 coding sequence is TGTGCCAGCAGTTTCTCCCAGGGGCGGGTCACCGGGGAGCTGTTTTTT.

This chain connects TRBV7-3 to TRBJ2-1; 7 nucleotides align to TRBD2. This CDR3 contains 15 residues. V shed 2 bases, J shed 4 bases, and the junction held 5 bases outside the gene matches. The germline CDR1 and CDR2 sequences are SGHTA and FQGTGA. CDR3 loop: CASSLSLAAYNEQFF. CDR3 sequence (DNA): TGTGCCAGCAGCTTATCGCTAGCGGCTTACAATGAGCAGTTCTTC.

This chain joins TRBV19 and TRBJ2-1; D is perhaps TRBD1 (6 bases). CDR3 length equals 15 residues. The germline CDR1 and CDR2 sequences are LNHDA and SQIVND (reference sequence). V lost 6 bases and J lost 3, with 15 bases in between. CDR3 region: CASRQGQKNYNEQFF. DNA for the CDR3: TGTGCCAGTAGACAAGGACAGAAAAACTACAATGAGCAGTTCTTC.

V gene TRBV11-3 combines with J gene TRBJ2-3, with D possibly being TRBD2 (6 bases). The V end lost 5 bases, the J end lost 0 bases, and 9 bases lay between the germline ends. Germline lookup yields CDR1 SGHNT and CDR2 YENEEA. The CDR3 runs 14 residues. The CDR3 region is CASSATSSTDTQYF. For the CDR3, the DNA is TGTGCCAGCAGCGCGACTAGTAGCACAGATACGCAGTATTTT. Variable domain in full (rest from reference TRBV11-3 and TRBJ2-3): EAGVVQSPRYKIIEKKQPVAFWCNPISGHNTLYWYLQNLGQGPELLIRYENEEAVDDSQLPKDRFSAERLKGVDSTLKIQPAELGDSAVYLCASSATSSTDTQYFGPGTRLTVL.

V and J are TRBV6-5 and TRBJ2-5; 9 nucleotides align to TRBD2. Germline CDR1 and CDR2: MNHEY and SVGAGI. The CDR3 is 14 amino acids. With V trimmed by 5 bases and J by 5 bases, 6 bases remained unmatched. The CDR3 nucleotides read TGTGCCAGCAGTCATAGCGGGAGTGAGGAGACCCAGTACTTC. Translation: CASSHSGSEETQYF.

This chain uses TRBV30 with TRBJ1-5, with D perhaps TRBD1 (5 bases). Germline values: CDR1 GTSNPN, CDR2 SVGIG (reference sequence). V was trimmed by 2 bases and J by 7 bases, leaving 12 bases between them. The CDR3 covers 13 residues. CDR3 nucleotide sequence: TGTGCCTGGAGTAGGGGTTACGAGCAGCCCCAGCATTTT. Translation gives CAWSRGYEQPQHF.

This clone was observed a single time. The chain carries TRBV19 and TRBJ2-1; 14 bases agree with TRBD2. Germline loops: CDR1 LNHDA, CDR2 SQIVND (reference sequence). Germline trimming cut 3 bases from V and 9 bases from J; bases unmatched to any gene: 1. The CDR3 runs to 14 residues. The CDR3 nucleotides are TGTGCCAGTAGTATGACTAGCGGGAGGGCTGAGCAGTTCTTC. This gives the protein CASSMTSGRAEQFF. The complete variable domain, with remaining parts taken from reference TRBV19 and TRBJ2-1, reads DGGITQSPKYLFRKEGQNVTLSCEQNLNHDAMYWYRQDPGQGLRLIYYSQIVNDFQKGDIAEGYSVSREKKESFPLTVTSAQKNPTAFYLCASSMTSGRAEQFFGPGTRLTVL.

The chain has TRBV5-1 and TRBJ2-3, with D perhaps matching TRBD2 (7 bases). Germline CDR1 SGHRS, CDR2 YFSETQ. The V and J ends lost 3 bases and 4 bases respectively, with 15 bases between them. This CDR3 is 15 amino acids long. The CDR3 loop is CASSSGEGGPDTQYF. CDR3 nucleotide sequence: TGCGCCAGCAGCTCAGGGGAGGGAGGACCAGATACGCAGTATTTT.

The chain carries TRBV6-5 and TRBJ2-2; possibly TRBD2 for D (6 bases). V lost 2 bases to trimming and J lost 1 base, with 11 bases between them. The CDR3 extends over 16 amino acids. Per germline, CDR1 MNHEY and CDR2 SVGAGI. The CDR3 loop is CASSYRTTLNTGELFF. For the CDR3, the DNA is TGTGCCAGCAGTTACCGGACTACCCTGAACACCGGGGAGCTGTTTTTT.